The 4 T cell receptor beta chains in this list originate from one sample, sequenced in a study of blood T cells in healthy people across ages. Next came a second PCR, run for about 6 to 12 cycles, which used a sample-barcoded 5' primer along with a J-beta primer mix. TCRdb analysed the 5' RACE reads with MiXCR anew, one entry per CDR3 protein. The sample records just over 800,000 distinct CDR3 sequences, 60% to 80% being singletons. What was sequenced was blood. These receptors all come from a man in his thirties or forties in good health.

This clonotype has a handful of counts. The chain employs TRBV20-1 and TRBJ2-4; possibly TRBD1 for D (7 bases). The CDR3 runs 14 residues. Trimming took 2 bases from V and 13 from J, leaving 21 bases between them. Germline-derived CDR1 and CDR2 are DFQATT and SNEGSKA (reference sequence). CDR3 amino acids: CSARTGELPREQYF. CDR3 DNA sequence: TGCAGTGCTAGAACAGGGGAACTCCCTCGGGAGCAGTACTTC.

The chain carries TRBV20-1 and TRBJ2-7; 14 bases agree with TRBD2. The CDR3 consists of 14 residues. J was trimmed by 6 bases and V by 6 bases; bases with no gene match: 7. CDR1 is DFQATT, CDR2 SNEGSKA, per germline (reference sequence). The CDR3 DNA reads TGCAGTGCCCGGACTAGCGGGGGGTGGGGCGAGCAGTACTTC. Its translation is CSARTSGGWGEQYF.

V gene TRBV2 combines with J gene TRBJ1-6, with D possibly TRBD1 on 5 matching bases. Germline-derived CDR1 and CDR2 are SNHLY and FYNNEI. The V end was cut by 7 bases, the J end by 5 bases, with 21 bases between. The CDR3 covers 17 residues. The DNA of the CDR3 is TGTGCCAGCATCGGGGGTCCAGCCCCAGGAGATAATTCACCCCTCCACTTT. It specifies CASIGGPAPGDNSPLHF.

In this sample, this clonotype turned up many times. CDR3 in amino acids: CASRQTWGEQYF. The CDR3 coding sequence is TGTGCCAGCAGACAAACATGGGGCGAGCAGTACTTC. The chain is built from TRBV12-3 or TRBV12-4 and TRBJ2-7; D uncertain. There are 12 residues in the CDR3. The V and J ends lost 6 bases and 6 bases respectively, with 12 bases between them.